One sample yielded the 15 T cell receptor beta chains listed below, sequenced in a study of beta chain features in type 1 diabetes. Points from the study as a whole: Across all four CD4+ subsets, people with type 1 diabetes showed modestly shorter TCRB CDR3s.

Sequenced material consisted of expressed TCRB transcripts (all of the isolated RNA was reverse transcribed). Libraries were prepared by immunoSEQ multiplex PCR; TCRdb keeps only in-frame clonotypes and omits some of them. The sample has 250,000 to 300,000 clones, 14% seen once. Their antigen targets remain unknown. The sequenced sample was naive CD4+ T cells from blood. The source of these receptors is a man younger than 45 with type 1 diabetes.

Only a few counts were recorded for this clone. The chain recombines TRBV4-1 with TRBJ2-1, with 12 bases matching TRBD2. The CDR3 loop spans 19 amino acids. The trim removed 4 bases at V and 0 bases at J, leaving 10 bases unmatched. Germline assignment: CDR1 MGHRA and CDR2 YSYEKL. CDR3 DNA: TGCGCCAGCAGCCCCTTTGGACTAGCGGGATCGAGCTCCTACAATGAGCAGTTCTTC. It encodes CASSPFGLAGSSSYNEQFF.

This clone appeared a few times. The rearrangement links TRBV28 to TRBJ1-2, with D possibly matching TRBD1 (5 bases). The V end lost 10 bases, the J end lost 0 bases, and 12 bases lay between the germline ends. This CDR3 region has 13 residues. Germline V gene lookup returns CDR1 MDHEN and CDR2 SYDVKM. CDR3 nucleotides: TGTGCCATTTCAGCGGGACCTAACTATGGCTACACCTTC. It codes for CAISAGPNYGYTF.

This chain uses TRBV18 with TRBJ2-7; 7 bases align to TRBD1. This CDR3 comprises 15 residues. Germline V gene sequence: CDR1 KGHSH, CDR2 LQKENI. Trimming removed 3 bases from V and 3 bases from J; junction bases left unmatched: 8. The CDR3: CASSPSPGQNYEQYF. The DNA of the CDR3 is TGTGCCAGCTCACCGTCTCCGGGACAGAACTACGAGCAGTACTTC.

This clone was detected a few times. The chain couples TRBV5-6 to TRBJ2-6; no firm D call. Deletions cut 1 base from V and 2 bases from J, with 4 bases between. Germline lookup yields CDR1 SGHDT and CDR2 YYEEEE. The CDR3 length is 14 residues. CDR3 sequence: CASSLIAGANVLTF. The CDR3 nucleotides read TGTGCCAGCAGCTTGATAGCTGGGGCCAACGTCCTGACTTTC.

This clone has a handful of counts. The chain recombines TRBV5-1 with TRBJ1-2; 7 bases are a match to TRBD1. With 0 bases clipped from V and 4 bases from J, the junction kept 6 bases outside the gene matches. Per germline, CDR1 SGHRS and CDR2 YFSETQ. The CDR3 length is 15 residues. CDR3 DNA sequence: TGCGCCAGCAGCTTGGATGCCGGGACAGCCTATGGCTACACCTTC. Protein product: CASSLDAGTAYGYTF.

This clone was detected only a few times. The rearrangement uses TRBV6-5 and TRBJ2-3; 7 nucleotides agree with TRBD1. The J segment lost 0 bases and the V segment lost 7 bases, leaving 7 bases of the junction unmatched. The CDR3 contains 15 residues. Germline V gives CDR1 MNHEY, CDR2 SVGAGI. The CDR3 spells CASTATGSSTDTQYF. CDR3 coding DNA: TGTGCCAGCACCGCGACAGGGTCTAGCACAGATACGCAGTATTTT.

There are a few counts of this clone. J is TRBJ2-7 and V is TRBV28, with 9 bases matching TRBD1. Germline V gene sequence: CDR1 MDHEN, CDR2 SYDVKM. This CDR3 has 17 residues. The V and J ends lost 4 bases and 5 bases, in that order; junction bases with no gene match: 15. The CDR3 nucleotides are TGTGCCAGCAGTTCGCCGCAGGACAGGGGCCTTAGGGACGAGCAGTACTTC. Its protein is CASSSPQDRGLRDEQYF.

The rearrangement joins TRBV29-1 to TRBJ2-1; D gene unclear. V was trimmed by 6 bases and J by 5 bases, leaving 14 bases between them. Looked up from germline, CDR1 is SQVTM and CDR2 is ANQGSEA. CDR3 length: 13 amino acids. The CDR3 nucleotides are TGCAGCGTGGCCCGTACCATGGACAATGAGCAGTTCTTC. The encoded protein is CSVARTMDNEQFF.

A few counts support this clone. The V and J genes are TRBV18 and TRBJ2-2; 7 bases match TRBD2. Germline V gene lookup returns CDR1 KGHSH and CDR2 LQKENI. Unmatched junction bases numbered 13, after V lost 1 base and J lost 5 bases. This CDR3 is 18 amino acids long. CDR3 amino acids: CASSPQTGGSVGTGELFF. CDR3 DNA sequence: TGTGCCAGCTCACCACAGACTGGCGGGAGCGTGGGTACCGGGGAGCTGTTTTTT.

The rearrangement uses TRBV28 and TRBJ2-1; 7 bases align to TRBD1. This CDR3 has 13 residues. The J segment lost 4 bases and the V segment lost 6 bases, leaving 3 bases of the junction unmatched. CDR1 and CDR2 (germline): MDHEN, SYDVKM. As DNA, the CDR3 is TGTGCCAGCAGGCTGGGACAGTACAATGAGCAGTTCTTC. Its protein is CASRLGQYNEQFF.

The table lists this clone with a few counts. J is TRBJ1-1 and V is TRBV14; D remains unclear. V lost 4 bases, J lost 4 bases, and 10 bases lay in between. Germline CDR1 is SGHDN and CDR2 is FVKESK. CDR3 length: 13 residues. Written as DNA, the CDR3 is TGTGCCAGCAGCCGCGAGCGAAGCACTGAAGCTTTCTTT. Residues: CASSRERSTEAFF.

This chain uses TRBV7-2 with TRBJ2-1; TRBD1 aligns across 8 bases. Germline CDR1 and CDR2: SGHTA and FQGNSA. V shed 5 bases and J 6 bases; nucleotides not matched to a gene: 9. The CDR3 consists of 15 residues. This chain's CDR3 is CASSHRTGQGNEQFF. The CDR3 DNA is TGTGCCAGCAGCCACAGGACAGGGCAAGGCAATGAGCAGTTCTTC.

Here the CDR3 reads CASRDSGVGTEQFF. DNA of the CDR3: TGTGCCAGCAGAGATAGCGGGGTGGGCACTGAGCAGTTCTTC. The chain has TRBV2 and TRBJ2-1, with 8 bases identical to TRBD2. Germline V gene lookup returns CDR1 SNHLY and CDR2 FYNNEI. The CDR3 consists of 14 residues. Unmatched junction bases numbered 10, after V lost 6 bases and J lost 9 bases.

CDR3 sequence reads: CAWTQAGFSNQPQHF. CDR3 nucleotide sequence: TGTGCCTGGACTCAGGCGGGTTTTAGCAATCAGCCCCAGCATTTT. This chain links TRBV30 with TRBJ1-5, with D unresolved. The ends were cut back, 4 bases at V and 0 bases at J, with 13 bases in the middle. This CDR3 has 15 residues. Per germline, CDR1 GTSNPN and CDR2 SVGIG (reference sequence).

CDR3 in DNA: TGTGCCAGCAGTTTAGGGGCCAGGGGAAGGAACTATGGCTACACCTTC. Its protein product is CASSLGARGRNYGYTF. The chain couples TRBV28 to TRBJ1-2; D is possibly TRBD1 (6 bases). The length of the CDR3 is 16 residues. CDR1 and CDR2 from the germline V gene are MDHEN and SYDVKM. The V end lost 2 bases, the J end lost 2 bases, and 15 bases lay between the germline ends.